The entry below gives a single T cell receptor (beta chain) sequence along with its context. Antigen specificity is unknown. The sample is drawn from a study of blood T cells in healthy people across ages. Looked up from germline, CDR1 is SGHRS and CDR2 is YFSETQ. The CDR3 totals 16 residues. Trimming took 6 bases from V and 7 from J, leaving 23 bases between them. Each donor gave roughly 9.2 milliliters of peripheral blood. Regarding the study as a whole: The CMV status of each donor remained undetermined, and this could have confounded shifts in expanded clonotypes. Among long-lived donors, naive CD4+ cells were more numerous and diversity higher than in aged donors.

Through a sample-barcoded 5' primer and a J-beta primer mix, a second PCR was run for about 6 to 11 cycles. Tags on each cDNA molecule came from a template-switch adaptor with 12 random nucleotides. TCRdb itself ran the 5' RACE reads through MiXCR, one entry per CDR3 protein. The sample gives fewer than 900,000 distinct CDR3 sequences, more than 40% of which show up once; roughly 30% is in the top ten. This TCR was recovered from a woman aged 60-75 years in good health. The chain has TRBV5-1 and TRBJ2-1; D could derive from TRBD1 or TRBD2 (6 bases each). Sequenced input: blood. The CDR3 sequence is CASTVASAGQGNEQFF. CDR3 sequence (DNA): TGCGCCAGCACCGTAGCTAGCGCGGGCCAGGGGAATGAGCAGTTCTTC. Filled out from reference TRBV5-1 and TRBJ2-1, the complete variable domain reads KAGVTQTPRYLIKTRGQQVTLSCSPISGHRSVSWYQQTPGQGLQFLFEYFSETQRNKGNFPGRFSGRQFSNSRSEMNVSTLELGDSALYLCASTVASAGQGNEQFFGPGTRLTVL.